These T cell receptor beta chains were read from a single sample in a study of a mutant IDH1 vaccine in newly diagnosed glioma. Using immunoSEQ multiplex PCR, the repertoire was profiled, and TCRdb retains in-frame clones only, with some absent. Of 45,000 to 65,000 clones listed, 91% are singletons. What these receptors recognize is not known. Here the sequenced sample was PBMCs, taken from a glioma patient whose treatment included an IDH1 peptide vaccine. The receptors shown here come from a man aged 45-65 years with glioma. Both conserved end residues are part of each CDR3. A D gene is named only where the DNA matches it firmly. Clone sizes are given selectively: once, few, many, or a class where the clone is expanded.

V gene: TRBV29-1; J gene: TRBJ1-4; clone size: once; D gene: .; CDR3 length: 13; CDR3 protein: CAGMVPGNEKLFF; CDR3 DNA: TGCGCCGGCATGGTGCCTGGTAATGAAAAACTGTTTTTT
V gene: TRBV9; J gene: TRBJ1-4; clone size: .; D gene: TRBD1; CDR3 length: 14; CDR3 protein: CASSVDRVSEKLFF; CDR3 DNA: TGTGCCAGCAGCGTGGACAGGGTTTCGGAAAAACTGTTTTTT
V gene: TRBV5-1; J gene: TRBJ2-5; clone size: .; D gene: TRBD2; CDR3 length: 17; CDR3 protein: CASSLGPSGSGRETQYF; CDR3 DNA: TGCGCCAGCAGCTTGGGTCCTAGCGGGTCAGGCAGGGAGACCCAGTACTTC
V gene: TRBV9; J gene: TRBJ1-6; clone size: .; D gene: .; CDR3 length: 15; CDR3 protein: CASSVDGSYNSPLHF; CDR3 DNA: TGTGCCAGCAGCGTAGACGGCTCCTATAATTCACCCCTCCACTTT
V gene: TRBV18; J gene: TRBJ2-2; clone size: .; D gene: .; CDR3 length: 14; CDR3 protein: CASSIGQNTGELFF; CDR3 DNA: TGTGCCAGCTCAATAGGACAGAACACCGGGGAGCTGTTTTTT
V gene: TRBV5-8; J gene: TRBJ1-1; clone size: .; D gene: .; CDR3 length: 15; CDR3 protein: CASSLAGVRNTEAFF; CDR3 DNA: TGTGCCAGCAGCTTGGCGGGAGTTAGGAACACTGAAGCTTTCTTT
V gene: TRBV7-9; J gene: TRBJ1-2; clone size: .; D gene: TRBD1; CDR3 length: 17; CDR3 protein: CASSIFPGDRGGYGYTF; CDR3 DNA: TGTGCCAGCAGCATTTTCCCAGGGGACAGGGGAGGTTATGGCTACACCTTC
V gene: TRBV27; J gene: TRBJ1-5; clone size: .; D gene: TRBD1; CDR3 length: 13; CDR3 protein: CASSPDRNQPQHF; CDR3 DNA: TGTGCCAGCAGTCCGGACAGGAATCAGCCCCAGCATTTT
V gene: TRBV11-2; J gene: TRBJ1-2; clone size: .; D gene: .; CDR3 length: 13; CDR3 protein: CASSQSGAYGYTF; CDR3 DNA: TGTGCCAGCAGCCAGTCAGGGGCCTATGGCTACACCTTC
V gene: TRBV30; J gene: TRBJ2-7; clone size: .; D gene: .; CDR3 length: 14; CDR3 protein: CAWSVGQSAYEQYF; CDR3 DNA: TGTGCCTGGAGTGTTGGCCAGTCCGCCTACGAGCAGTACTTC
V gene: TRBV7-6; J gene: TRBJ2-5; clone size: once; D gene: .; CDR3 length: 14; CDR3 protein: CASLGGPWQETQYF; CDR3 DNA: TGTGCCAGCCTAGGGGGGCCTTGGCAAGAGACCCAGTACTTC
V gene: TRBV19; J gene: TRBJ2-7; clone size: .; D gene: TRBD1; CDR3 length: 14; CDR3 protein: CASSIARDSYEQYF; CDR3 DNA: TGTGCCAGTAGTATAGCCCGGGACAGCTACGAGCAGTACTTC
V gene: TRBV28; J gene: TRBJ2-3; clone size: .; D gene: TRBD2; CDR3 length: 14; CDR3 protein: CASSFGTSADTQYF; CDR3 DNA: TGTGCCAGCAGTTTCGGGACTAGCGCAGATACGCAGTATTTT
V gene: TRBV9; J gene: TRBJ2-2; clone size: .; D gene: .; CDR3 length: 17; CDR3 protein: CASSANSRLGDTGELFF; CDR3 DNA: TGTGCCAGCAGCGCCAATTCGAGACTAGGGGACACCGGGGAGCTGTTTTTT
V gene: TRBV6-5; J gene: TRBJ2-1; clone size: .; D gene: TRBD2; CDR3 length: 15; CDR3 protein: CASRKTGTSGNEQFF; CDR3 DNA: TGTGCCAGCAGAAAAACCGGGACTAGCGGGAATGAGCAGTTCTTC
V gene: TRBV7-2; J gene: TRBJ1-1; clone size: .; D gene: TRBD1; CDR3 length: 17; CDR3 protein: CASSSEGAVGMNTEAFF; CDR3 DNA: TGTGCCAGCAGTTCGGAGGGGGCTGTTGGGATGAACACTGAAGCTTTCTTT
V gene: TRBV19; J gene: TRBJ2-5; clone size: .; D gene: .; CDR3 length: 13; CDR3 protein: CASSIVPLETQYF; CDR3 DNA: TGTGCCAGTAGTATAGTGCCCTTGGAGACCCAGTACTTC
V gene: TRBV6-5; J gene: TRBJ1-5; clone size: .; D gene: .; CDR3 length: 14; CDR3 protein: CASSYLGGRQPQHF; CDR3 DNA: TGTGCCAGCAGTTATCTGGGAGGACGTCAGCCCCAGCATTTT
V gene: TRBV18; J gene: TRBJ2-1; clone size: .; D gene: TRBD2; CDR3 length: 14; CDR3 protein: CASSEAGGPNEQFF; CDR3 DNA: TGTGCCAGCTCAGAAGCGGGGGGGCCGAATGAGCAGTTCTTC
V gene: TRBV29-1; J gene: TRBJ2-3; clone size: once; D gene: TRBD1; CDR3 length: 14; CDR3 protein: CSVDDRAYTDTQYF; CDR3 DNA: TGCAGCGTGGACGACAGGGCCTACACAGATACGCAGTATTTT
V gene: TRBV4-2; J gene: TRBJ2-7; clone size: .; D gene: TRBD2; CDR3 length: 15; CDR3 protein: CASSQLAGYSYEQYF; CDR3 DNA: TGTGCCAGCAGCCAATTAGCGGGATACTCCTACGAGCAGTACTTC
V gene: TRBV27; J gene: TRBJ2-3; clone size: .; D gene: TRBD1; CDR3 length: 13; CDR3 protein: CASPGQSTDTQYF; CDR3 DNA: TGTGCCAGCCCGGGACAGAGCACAGATACGCAGTATTTT
V gene: TRBV29-1; J gene: TRBJ2-7; clone size: .; D gene: .; CDR3 length: 15; CDR3 protein: CSVETLAGYTYEQYF; CDR3 DNA: TGCAGCGTTGAAACTCTCGCAGGTTATACCTACGAGCAGTACTTC
V gene: TRBV27; J gene: TRBJ2-7; clone size: .; D gene: .; CDR3 length: 15; CDR3 protein: CASSEAPDSSYEQYF; CDR3 DNA: TGTGCCAGCAGTGAAGCGCCTGATAGCTCCTACGAGCAGTACTTC
V gene: TRBV7-9; J gene: TRBJ1-2; clone size: .; D gene: .; CDR3 length: 13; CDR3 protein: CASSTRQTPGYTF; CDR3 DNA: TGTGCCAGCAGCACCCGACAGACTCCTGGCTACACCTTC
V gene: TRBV27; J gene: TRBJ1-6; clone size: .; D gene: TRBD1; CDR3 length: 17; CDR3 protein: CASSGTGKQTNNSPLHF; CDR3 DNA: TGTGCCAGCTCCGGGACAGGGAAGCAGACCAATAATTCACCCCTCCACTTT
V gene: TRBV10-1; J gene: TRBJ2-4; clone size: .; D gene: .; CDR3 length: 14; CDR3 protein: CASSDGGSKNIQYF; CDR3 DNA: TGCGCCAGCAGTGATGGGGGATCCAAAAACATTCAGTACTTC
V gene: TRBV6-1; J gene: TRBJ2-1; clone size: .; D gene: TRBD1; CDR3 length: 16; CDR3 protein: CASSEGFRGPINEQFF; CDR3 DNA: TGTGCCAGCAGTGAAGGTTTCAGGGGGCCGATCAATGAGCAGTTCTTC
V gene: TRBV5-5; J gene: TRBJ2-7; clone size: .; D gene: TRBD2; CDR3 length: 12; CDR3 protein: CASSLAGREQYF; CDR3 DNA: TGTGCCAGCAGCCTCGCCGGGAGGGAGCAGTACTTC
V gene: TRBV7-2; J gene: TRBJ2-1; clone size: .; D gene: TRBD2; CDR3 length: 17; CDR3 protein: CASSRRASGSSYNEQFF; CDR3 DNA: TGTGCCAGCAGCCGAAGGGCTAGCGGGAGCTCCTACAATGAGCAGTTCTTC
V gene: TRBV14; J gene: TRBJ1-6; clone size: once; D gene: .; CDR3 length: 13; CDR3 protein: CASSQGKNSPLHF; CDR3 DNA: TGTGCCAGCAGCCAAGGAAAAAATTCACCCCTCCACTTT
V gene: TRBV9; J gene: TRBJ2-3; clone size: .; D gene: .; CDR3 length: 14; CDR3 protein: CASSVATDTDTQYF; CDR3 DNA: TGTGCCAGCAGCGTAGCGACAGACACAGATACGCAGTATTTT
V gene: TRBV7-3; J gene: TRBJ2-2; clone size: once; D gene: .; CDR3 length: 16; CDR3 protein: CASSLRGSANTGELFF; CDR3 DNA: TGTGCCAGCAGCTTAAGGGGTTCTGCGAACACCGGGGAGCTGTTTTTT
V gene: TRBV28; J gene: TRBJ2-5; clone size: .; D gene: .; CDR3 length: 13; CDR3 protein: CASSLRGRETQYF; CDR3 DNA: TGTGCCAGCAGTTTAAGGGGACGAGAGACCCAGTACTTC
V gene: TRBV5-8; J gene: TRBJ2-1; clone size: .; D gene: TRBD1; CDR3 length: 16; CDR3 protein: CASSAIGTGSYNEQFF; CDR3 DNA: TGTGCCAGCAGCGCCATCGGGACAGGGAGCTACAATGAGCAGTTCTTC
V gene: TRBV4-1; J gene: TRBJ2-7; clone size: .; D gene: TRBD1; CDR3 length: 15; CDR3 protein: CASSQLPGQWYEQYF; CDR3 DNA: TGCGCCAGCAGCCAGCTGCCGGGACAGTGGTACGAGCAGTACTTC
V gene: TRBV6-1; J gene: TRBJ1-2; clone size: once; D gene: TRBD1; CDR3 length: 14; CDR3 protein: CASSLDRDAYGYTF; CDR3 DNA: TGTGCCAGCAGCCTAGACAGGGACGCCTATGGCTACACCTTC